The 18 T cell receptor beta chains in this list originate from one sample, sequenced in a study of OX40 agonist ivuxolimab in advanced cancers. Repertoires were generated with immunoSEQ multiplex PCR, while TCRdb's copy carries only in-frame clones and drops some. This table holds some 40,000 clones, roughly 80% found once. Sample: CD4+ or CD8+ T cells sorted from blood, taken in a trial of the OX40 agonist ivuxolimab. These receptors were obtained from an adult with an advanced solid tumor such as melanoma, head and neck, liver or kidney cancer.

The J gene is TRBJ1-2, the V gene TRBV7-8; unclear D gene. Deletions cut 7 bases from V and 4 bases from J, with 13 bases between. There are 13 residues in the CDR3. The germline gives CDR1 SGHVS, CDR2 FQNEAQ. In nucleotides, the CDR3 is TGTGCCAGCACCCCTACGGACGGCTATGGCTACACCTTC. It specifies CASTPTDGYGYTF. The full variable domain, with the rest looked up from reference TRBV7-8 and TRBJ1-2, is GAGVSQSPRYKVAKRGQDVALRCDPISGHVSLFWYQQALGQGPEFLTYFQNEAQLDKSGLPSDRFFAERPEGSVSTLKIQRTQQEDSAVYLCASTPTDGYGYTFGSGTRLTVV.

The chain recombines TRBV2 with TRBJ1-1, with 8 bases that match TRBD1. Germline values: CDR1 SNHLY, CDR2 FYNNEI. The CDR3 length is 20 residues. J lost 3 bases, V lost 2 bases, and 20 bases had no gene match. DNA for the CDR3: TGTGCCAGCAGTGAACGGACGCTGGTCGGACAGGGAGCTCGGGACACTGAAGCTTTCTTT. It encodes CASSERTLVGQGARDTEAFF.

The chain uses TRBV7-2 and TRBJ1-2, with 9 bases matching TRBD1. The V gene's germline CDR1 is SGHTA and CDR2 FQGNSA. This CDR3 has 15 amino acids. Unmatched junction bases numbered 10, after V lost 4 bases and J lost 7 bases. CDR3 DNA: TGTGCCAGCAGCTCGCGGACAGGGGAGAGGGGTGGCTACACCTTC. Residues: CASSSRTGERGGYTF.

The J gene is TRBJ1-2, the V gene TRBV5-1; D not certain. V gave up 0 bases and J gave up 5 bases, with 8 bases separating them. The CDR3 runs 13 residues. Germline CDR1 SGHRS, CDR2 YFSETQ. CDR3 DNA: TGCGCCAGCAGCTTGGCGGAGGGATATGGCTACACCTTC. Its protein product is CASSLAEGYGYTF.

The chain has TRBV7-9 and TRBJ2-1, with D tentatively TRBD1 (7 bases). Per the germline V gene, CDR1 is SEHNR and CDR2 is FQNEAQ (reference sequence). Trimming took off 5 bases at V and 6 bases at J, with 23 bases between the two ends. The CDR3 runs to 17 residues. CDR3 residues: CASSPYVGQAGGNEQFF. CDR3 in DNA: TGTGCCAGCAGCCCATACGTCGGACAGGCCGGGGGCAATGAGCAGTTCTTC.

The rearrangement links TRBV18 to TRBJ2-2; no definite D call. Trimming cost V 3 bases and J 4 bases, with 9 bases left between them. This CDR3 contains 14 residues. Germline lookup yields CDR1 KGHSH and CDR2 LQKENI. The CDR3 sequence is CASSPLGGTGELFF. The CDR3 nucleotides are TGTGCCAGCTCACCGCTGGGCGGCACCGGGGAGCTGTTTTTT.

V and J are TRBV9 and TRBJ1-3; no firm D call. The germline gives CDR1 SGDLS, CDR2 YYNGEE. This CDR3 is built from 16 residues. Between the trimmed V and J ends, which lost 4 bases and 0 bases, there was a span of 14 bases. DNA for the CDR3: TGTGCCAGCAGCCAAGGTTGGGGAGCCTCTGGAAACACCATATATTTT. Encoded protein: CASSQGWGASGNTIYF.

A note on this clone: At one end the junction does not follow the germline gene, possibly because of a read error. The CDR3 nucleotides read TGTGCCAGTAGTATGTTGGAGGGCGACTTC. It specifies CASSMLEGDF. The V gene is TRBV19, the J gene TRBJ2-7; TRBD2 is a possible D gene (6 bases). Per the germline V gene, CDR1 is LNHDA and CDR2 is SQIVND (reference sequence). CDR3 length: 10 amino acids.

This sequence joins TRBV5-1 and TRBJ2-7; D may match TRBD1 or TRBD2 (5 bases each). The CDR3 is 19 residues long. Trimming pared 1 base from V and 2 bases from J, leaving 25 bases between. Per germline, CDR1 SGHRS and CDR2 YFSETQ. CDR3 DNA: TGCGCCAGCAGCTTGTCCCTACAGGCCGACTCAGCGGTCCCCTACGAGCAGTACTTC. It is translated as CASSLSLQADSAVPYEQYF.

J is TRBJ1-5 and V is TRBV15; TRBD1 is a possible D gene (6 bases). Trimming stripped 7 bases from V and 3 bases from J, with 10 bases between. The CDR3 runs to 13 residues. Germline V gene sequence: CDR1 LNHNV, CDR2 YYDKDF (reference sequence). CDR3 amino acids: CATTGEANQPQHF. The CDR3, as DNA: TGTGCCACCACAGGGGAGGCCAATCAGCCCCAGCATTTT.

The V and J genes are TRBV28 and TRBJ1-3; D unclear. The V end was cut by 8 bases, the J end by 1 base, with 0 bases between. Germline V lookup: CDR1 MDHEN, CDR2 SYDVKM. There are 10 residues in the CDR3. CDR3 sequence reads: CASSGNTIYF. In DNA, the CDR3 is TGTGCCAGCTCTGGAAACACCATATATTTT.

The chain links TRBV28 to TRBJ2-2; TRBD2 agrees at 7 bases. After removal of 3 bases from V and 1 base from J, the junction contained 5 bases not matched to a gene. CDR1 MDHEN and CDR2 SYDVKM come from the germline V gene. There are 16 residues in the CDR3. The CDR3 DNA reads TGTGCCAGCAGTTTTAGGGGCGGGGGGAACACCGGGGAGCTGTTTTTT. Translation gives CASSFRGGGNTGELFF. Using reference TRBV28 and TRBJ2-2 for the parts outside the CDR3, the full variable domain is DVKVTQSSRYLVKRTGEKVFLECVQDMDHENMFWYRQDPGLGLRLIYFSYDVKMKEKGDIPEGYSVSREKKERFSLILESASTNQTSMYLCASSFRGGGNTGELFFGEGSRLTVL.

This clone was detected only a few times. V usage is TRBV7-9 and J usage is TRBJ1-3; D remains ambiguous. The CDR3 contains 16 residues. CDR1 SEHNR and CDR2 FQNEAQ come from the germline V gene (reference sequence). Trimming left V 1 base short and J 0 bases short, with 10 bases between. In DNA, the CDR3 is TGTGCCAGCAGCTTAGTAGTCCAGAGCTCTGGAAACACCATATATTTT. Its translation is CASSLVVQSSGNTIYF.

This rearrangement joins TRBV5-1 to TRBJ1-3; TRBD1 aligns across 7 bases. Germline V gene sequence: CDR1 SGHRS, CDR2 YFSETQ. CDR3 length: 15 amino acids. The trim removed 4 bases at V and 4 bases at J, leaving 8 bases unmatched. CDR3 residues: CASSHFTGAGNTIYF. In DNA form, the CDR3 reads TGCGCCAGCAGCCACTTTACAGGGGCAGGAAACACCATATATTTT. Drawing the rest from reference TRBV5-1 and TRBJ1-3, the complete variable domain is KAGVTQTPRYLIKTRGQQVTLSCSPISGHRSVSWYQQTPGQGLQFLFEYFSETQRNKGNFPGRFSGRQFSNSRSEMNVSTLELGDSALYLCASSHFTGAGNTIYFGEGSWLTVV.

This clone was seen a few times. CDR3 loop: CAWSRRAENEQFF. In DNA, the CDR3 is TGTGCCTGGAGTCGCCGGGCCGAAAATGAGCAGTTCTTC. The genes are TRBV30 and TRBJ2-1; no firm D call. This CDR3 contains 13 residues. Germline values: CDR1 GTSNPN, CDR2 SVGIG (reference sequence). V lost 2 bases and J lost 7, with 12 bases in between.

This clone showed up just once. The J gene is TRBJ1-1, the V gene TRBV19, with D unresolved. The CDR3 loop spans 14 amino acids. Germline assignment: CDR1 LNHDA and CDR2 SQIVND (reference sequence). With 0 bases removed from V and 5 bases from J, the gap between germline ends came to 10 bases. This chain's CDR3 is CASSIDLGRTEAFF. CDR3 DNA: TGTGCCAGTAGTATAGATCTAGGGAGGACTGAAGCTTTCTTT. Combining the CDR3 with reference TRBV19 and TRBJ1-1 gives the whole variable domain DGGITQSPKYLFRKEGQNVTLSCEQNLNHDAMYWYRQDPGQGLRLIYYSQIVNDFQKGDIAEGYSVSREKKESFPLTVTSAQKNPTAFYLCASSIDLGRTEAFFGQGTRLTVV.

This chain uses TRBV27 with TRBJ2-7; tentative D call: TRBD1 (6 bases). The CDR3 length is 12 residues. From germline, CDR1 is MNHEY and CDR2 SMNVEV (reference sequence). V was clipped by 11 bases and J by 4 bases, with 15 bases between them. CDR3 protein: CAAGDNLYEQYF. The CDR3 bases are TGTGCCGCCGGGGACAACCTTTACGAGCAGTACTTC.

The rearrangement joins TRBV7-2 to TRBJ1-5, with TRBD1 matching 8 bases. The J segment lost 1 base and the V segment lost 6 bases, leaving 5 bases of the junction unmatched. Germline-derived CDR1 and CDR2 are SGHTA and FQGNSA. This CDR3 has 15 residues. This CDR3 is CASSQDRVSNQPQHF. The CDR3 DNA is TGTGCCAGCAGTCAGGACAGGGTGAGCAATCAGCCCCAGCATTTT.